This T cell receptor (beta chain) was observed in a study of CD8 T cells in Susac syndrome. CDR3 length equals 16 residues. Trimming removed 3 bases from V and 2 bases from J, with 18 bases in between. CDR1 is GTSNPN, CDR2 SVGIG, per germline (reference sequence). RNA, at about 0.45 to 1 ug, was reverse transcribed with random hexamers. TCRdb itself ran the immunoSEQ multiplex PCR reads through MiXCR, one entry per CDR3 protein. The sample holds about 180,000 distinct CDR3 sequences, roughly 95% seen once. The TEMRA cells underwent FACS enrichment, while the CD8+ and CD4+ T cells underwent negative isolation.

This chain joins TRBV30 and TRBJ2-3; TRBD2 is a possible D gene (7 bases). The sequence was obtained from a human donor with multiple sclerosis. Sample: CD4+ T cells from PBMCs. CDR3 sequence: CAWRPIGRGHTDTQYF. The CDR3 DNA follows: TGTGCCTGGAGACCGATCGGGCGGGGGCACACAGATACGCAGTATTTT. Complete variable domain (other parts from reference TRBV30 and TRBJ2-3): SQTIHQWPATLVQPVGSPLSLECTVEGTSNPNLYWYRQAAGRGLQLLFYSVGIGQISSEVPQNLSASRPQDRQFILSSKKLLLSDSGFYLCAWRPIGRGHTDTQYFGPGTRLTVL.